This T cell receptor (beta chain) is drawn from a study of T-cell memory formation after mild COVID-19. General observations from the study: Researchers could not confirm that second-wave clones peaking on day 37 targeted SARS-CoV-2.

On this clonotype: The antigen remains unidentified.

The CDR3 loop spans 14 amino acids. Germline V CDR1 and CDR2: SGHRS, YFSETQ. The ends were cut back, 4 bases at V and 5 bases at J, with 15 bases in the middle. Using its own MiXCR run on the 5' RACE reads, TCRdb lists one record per CDR3 protein. This table holds fewer than 250,000 distinct CDR3 sequences, 15% found once. Input material: PBMCs or a T cell subset sorted from them (not recorded which). This sequence was found in an adult woman who had mild COVID-19 (a few samples of this study predate the infection). Cell type and time point are not known. This sequence joins TRBV5-1 and TRBJ1-1, with a tentative D call TRBD1 (5 bases). The CDR3: CASSEGRPGTEAFF. In nucleotides, the CDR3 is TGCGCCAGCAGCGAGGGACGGCCGGGAACTGAAGCTTTCTTT.